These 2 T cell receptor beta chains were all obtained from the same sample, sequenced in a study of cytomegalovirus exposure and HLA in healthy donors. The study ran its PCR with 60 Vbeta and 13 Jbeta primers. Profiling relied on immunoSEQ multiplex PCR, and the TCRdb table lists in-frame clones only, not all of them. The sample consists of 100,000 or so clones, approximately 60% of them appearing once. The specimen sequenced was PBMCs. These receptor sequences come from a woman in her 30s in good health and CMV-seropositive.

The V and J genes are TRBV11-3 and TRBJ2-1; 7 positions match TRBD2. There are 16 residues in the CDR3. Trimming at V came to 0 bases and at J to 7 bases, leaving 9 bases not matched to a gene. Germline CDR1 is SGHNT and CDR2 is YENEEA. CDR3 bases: TGTGCCAGCAGCTTAGATCGGGGGGACGGGGAGAATGAGCAGTTCTTC. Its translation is CASSLDRGDGENEQFF.

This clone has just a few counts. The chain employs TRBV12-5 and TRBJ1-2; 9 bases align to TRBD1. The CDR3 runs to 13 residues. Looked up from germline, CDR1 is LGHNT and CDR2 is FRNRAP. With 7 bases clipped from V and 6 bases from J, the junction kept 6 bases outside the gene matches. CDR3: CASAVDRGHGYTF. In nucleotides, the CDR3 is TGTGCTAGTGCCGTGGACAGGGGTCATGGCTACACCTTC.